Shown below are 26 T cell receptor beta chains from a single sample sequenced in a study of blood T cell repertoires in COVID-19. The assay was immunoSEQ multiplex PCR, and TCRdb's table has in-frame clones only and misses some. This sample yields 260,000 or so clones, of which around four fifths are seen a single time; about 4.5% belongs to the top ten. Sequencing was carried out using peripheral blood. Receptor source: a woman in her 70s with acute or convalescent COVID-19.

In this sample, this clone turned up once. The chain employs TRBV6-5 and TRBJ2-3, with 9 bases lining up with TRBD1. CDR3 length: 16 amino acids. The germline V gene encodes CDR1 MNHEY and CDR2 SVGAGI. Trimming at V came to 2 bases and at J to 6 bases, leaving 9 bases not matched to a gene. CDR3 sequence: CASSYPGTGLGDTQYF. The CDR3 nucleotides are TGTGCCAGCAGTTACCCCGGGACAGGGTTAGGTGATACGCAGTATTTT.

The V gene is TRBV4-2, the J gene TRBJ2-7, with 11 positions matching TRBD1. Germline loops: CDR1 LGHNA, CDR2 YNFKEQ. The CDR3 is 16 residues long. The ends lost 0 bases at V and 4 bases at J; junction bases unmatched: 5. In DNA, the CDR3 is TGTGCCAGCAGCCAAGATCCGGGACAGGGGGTTTACGAGCAGTACTTC. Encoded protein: CASSQDPGQGVYEQYF.

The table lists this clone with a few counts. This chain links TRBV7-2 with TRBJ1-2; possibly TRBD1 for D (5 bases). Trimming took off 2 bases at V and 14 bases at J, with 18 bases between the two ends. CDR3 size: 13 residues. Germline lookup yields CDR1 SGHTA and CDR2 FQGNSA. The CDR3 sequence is CASSLQEGPGGTF. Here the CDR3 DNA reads TGTGCCAGCAGCTTACAAGAGGGGCCCGGGGGAACCTTC.

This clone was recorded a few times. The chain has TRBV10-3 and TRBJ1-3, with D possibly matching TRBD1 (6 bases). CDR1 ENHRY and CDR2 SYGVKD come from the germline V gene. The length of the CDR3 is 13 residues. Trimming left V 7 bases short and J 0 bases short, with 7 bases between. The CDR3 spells CAIKGGSGNTIYF. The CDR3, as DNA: TGTGCCATCAAAGGGGGCTCTGGAAACACCATATATTTT.

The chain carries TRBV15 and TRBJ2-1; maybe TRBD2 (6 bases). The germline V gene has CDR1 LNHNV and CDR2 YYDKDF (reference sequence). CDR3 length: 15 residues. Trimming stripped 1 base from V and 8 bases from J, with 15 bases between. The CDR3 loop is CATSRGGTGGYEQFF. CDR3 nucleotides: TGTGCCACCAGCAGAGGGGGGACTGGTGGATATGAGCAGTTCTTC.

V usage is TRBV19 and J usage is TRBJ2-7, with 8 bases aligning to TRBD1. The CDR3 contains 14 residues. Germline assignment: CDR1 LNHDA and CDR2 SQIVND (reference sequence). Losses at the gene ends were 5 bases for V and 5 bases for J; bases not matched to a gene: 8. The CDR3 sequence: CASSPTGVVHEQYF. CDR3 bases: TGTGCCAGTAGTCCGACAGGGGTAGTCCACGAGCAGTACTTC.

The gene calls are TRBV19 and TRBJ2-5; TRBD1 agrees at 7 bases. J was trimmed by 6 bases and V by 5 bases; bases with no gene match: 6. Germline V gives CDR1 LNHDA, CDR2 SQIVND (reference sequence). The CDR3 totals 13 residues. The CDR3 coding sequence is TGTGCCAGTAGTTTACGACAGGGACAGACCCAGTACTTC. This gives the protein CASSLRQGQTQYF.

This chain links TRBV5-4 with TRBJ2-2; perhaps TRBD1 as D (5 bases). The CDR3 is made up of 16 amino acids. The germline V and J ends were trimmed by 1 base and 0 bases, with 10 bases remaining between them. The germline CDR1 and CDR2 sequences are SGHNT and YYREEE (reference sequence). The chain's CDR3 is CASSLIRQTNTGELFF. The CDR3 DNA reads TGTGCCAGCAGCTTGATACGACAGACGAACACCGGGGAGCTGTTTTTT.

For the CDR3, the DNA is TGTGCCACCAGCCCAGGGGCCTACGAGCAGTACTTC. Translation gives CATSPGAYEQYF. The chain uses TRBV15 and TRBJ2-7; a weak D match, TRBD1 (6 bases). Trimming removed 5 bases at V and 2 bases at J, with 7 bases between. The CDR3 runs 12 residues. The V gene's germline CDR1 is LNHNV and CDR2 YYDKDF (reference sequence).

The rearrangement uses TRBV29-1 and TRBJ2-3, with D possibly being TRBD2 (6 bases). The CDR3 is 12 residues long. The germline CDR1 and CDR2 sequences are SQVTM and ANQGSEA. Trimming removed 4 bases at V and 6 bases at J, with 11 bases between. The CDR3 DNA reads TGCAGCGTTGGGACTATTTGGGATACGCAGTATTTT. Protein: CSVGTIWDTQYF.

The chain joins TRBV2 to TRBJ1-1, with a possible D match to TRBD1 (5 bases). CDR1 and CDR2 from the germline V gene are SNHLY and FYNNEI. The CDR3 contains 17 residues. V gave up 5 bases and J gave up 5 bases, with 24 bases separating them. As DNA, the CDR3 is TGTGCCAGCAGTAACCAGCAGGCGGGGGTGAGGAGTACTGAAGCTTTCTTT. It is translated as CASSNQQAGVRSTEAFF.

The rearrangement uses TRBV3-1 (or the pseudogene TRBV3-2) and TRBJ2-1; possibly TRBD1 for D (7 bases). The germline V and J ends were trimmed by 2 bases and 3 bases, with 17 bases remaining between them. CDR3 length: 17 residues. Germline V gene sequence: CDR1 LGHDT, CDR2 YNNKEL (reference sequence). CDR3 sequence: CASSQRYQQGGYNEQFF. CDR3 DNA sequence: TGTGCCAGCAGCCAAAGGTACCAGCAGGGGGGCTACAATGAGCAGTTCTTC.

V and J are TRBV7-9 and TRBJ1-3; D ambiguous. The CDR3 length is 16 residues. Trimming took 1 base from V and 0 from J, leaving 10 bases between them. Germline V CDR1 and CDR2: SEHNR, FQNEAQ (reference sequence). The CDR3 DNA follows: TGTGCCAGCAGCTTAGAGATTACTGGCTCTGGAAACACCATATATTTT. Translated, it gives CASSLEITGSGNTIYF.

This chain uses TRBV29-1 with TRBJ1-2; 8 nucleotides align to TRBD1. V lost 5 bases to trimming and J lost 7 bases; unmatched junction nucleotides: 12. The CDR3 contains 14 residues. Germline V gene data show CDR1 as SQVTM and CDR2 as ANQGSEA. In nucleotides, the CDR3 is TGCAGCGTTAGGCAGGGGGCAAGTGATGTTGGCTACACCTTC. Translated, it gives CSVRQGASDVGYTF.

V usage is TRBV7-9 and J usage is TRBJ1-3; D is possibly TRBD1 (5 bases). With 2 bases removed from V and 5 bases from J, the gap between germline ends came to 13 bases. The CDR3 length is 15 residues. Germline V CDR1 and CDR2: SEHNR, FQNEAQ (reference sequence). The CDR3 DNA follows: TGTGCCAGCAGCTTAACAGGCAGGGTGAGAAACACCATATATTTT. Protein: CASSLTGRVRNTIYF. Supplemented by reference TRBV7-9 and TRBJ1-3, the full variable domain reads DTGVSQNPRHKITKRGQNVTFRCDPISEHNRLYWYRQTLGQGPEFLTYFQNEAQLEKSRLLSDRFSAERPKGSFSTLEIQRTEQGDSAMYLCASSLTGRVRNTIYFGEGSWLTVV.

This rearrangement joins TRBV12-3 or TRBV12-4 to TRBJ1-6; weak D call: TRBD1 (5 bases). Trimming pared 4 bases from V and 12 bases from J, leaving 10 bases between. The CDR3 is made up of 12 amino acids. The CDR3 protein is CASSWQGIPLHF. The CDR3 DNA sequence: TGTGCCAGCAGTTGGCAGGGTATACCCCTCCACTTT.

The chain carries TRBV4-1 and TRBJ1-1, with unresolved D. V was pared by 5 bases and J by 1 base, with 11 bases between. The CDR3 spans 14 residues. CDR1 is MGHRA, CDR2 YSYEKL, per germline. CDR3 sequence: CASSSYRTNTEAFF. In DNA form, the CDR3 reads TGCGCCAGCAGCTCATACAGAACGAACACTGAAGCTTTCTTT.

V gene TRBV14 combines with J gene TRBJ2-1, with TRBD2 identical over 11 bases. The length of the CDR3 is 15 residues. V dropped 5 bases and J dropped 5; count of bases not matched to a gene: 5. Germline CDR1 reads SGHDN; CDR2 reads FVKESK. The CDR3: CASSSLAGVDNEQFF. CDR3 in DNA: TGTGCCAGCAGCTCACTAGCGGGGGTCGACAATGAGCAGTTCTTC.

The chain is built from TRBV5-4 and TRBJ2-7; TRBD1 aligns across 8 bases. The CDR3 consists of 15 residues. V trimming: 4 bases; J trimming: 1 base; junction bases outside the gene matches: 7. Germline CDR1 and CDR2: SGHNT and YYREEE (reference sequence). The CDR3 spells CASSPDGQGSYEQYF. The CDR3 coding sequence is TGTGCCAGCAGCCCTGACGGACAGGGTTCCTACGAGCAGTACTTC.

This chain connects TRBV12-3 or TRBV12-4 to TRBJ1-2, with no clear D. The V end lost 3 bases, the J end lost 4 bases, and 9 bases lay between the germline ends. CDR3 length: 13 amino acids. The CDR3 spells CASSFNGLYGYTF. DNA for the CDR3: TGTGCCAGCAGTTTTAACGGACTCTATGGCTACACCTTC.

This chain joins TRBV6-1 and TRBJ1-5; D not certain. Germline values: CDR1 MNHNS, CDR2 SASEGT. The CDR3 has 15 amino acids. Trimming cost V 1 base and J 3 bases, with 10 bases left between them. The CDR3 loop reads CASSEDRGNNQPQHF. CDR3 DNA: TGTGCCAGCAGTGAAGATCGCGGTAACAATCAGCCCCAGCATTTT.

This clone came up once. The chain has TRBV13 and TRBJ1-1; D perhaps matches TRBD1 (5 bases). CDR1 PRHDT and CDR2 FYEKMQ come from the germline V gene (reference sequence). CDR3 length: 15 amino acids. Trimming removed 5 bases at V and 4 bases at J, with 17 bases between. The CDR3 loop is CASSLFGGSGTEAFF. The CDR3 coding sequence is TGTGCCAGCAGCCTATTTGGGGGGTCGGGCACTGAAGCTTTCTTT.

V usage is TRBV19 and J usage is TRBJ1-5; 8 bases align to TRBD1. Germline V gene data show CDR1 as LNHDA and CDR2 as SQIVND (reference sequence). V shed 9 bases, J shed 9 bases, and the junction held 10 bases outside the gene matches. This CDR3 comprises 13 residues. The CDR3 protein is CASRGQEIWPQHF. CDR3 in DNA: TGTGCCAGCCGGGGACAGGAAATTTGGCCCCAGCATTTT.

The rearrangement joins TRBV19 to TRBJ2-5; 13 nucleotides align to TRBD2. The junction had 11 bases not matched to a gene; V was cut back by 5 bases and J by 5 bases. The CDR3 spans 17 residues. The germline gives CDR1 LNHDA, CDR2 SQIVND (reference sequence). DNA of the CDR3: TGTGCCAGTAGTCCAAACCTTGGACTAGCGGGGGAGGAGACCCAGTACTTC. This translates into CASSPNLGLAGEETQYF.

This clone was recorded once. This CDR3 is CASSLPFRDEQYF. The CDR3 DNA reads as TGTGCCAGCAGTTTACCGTTCAGGGACGAGCAGTACTTC. The chain uses TRBV28 and TRBJ2-7; a weak D match, TRBD1 (5 bases). CDR1 MDHEN and CDR2 SYDVKM come from the germline V gene. Deletions cut 2 bases from V and 5 bases from J, with 10 bases between. This CDR3 region has 13 residues.

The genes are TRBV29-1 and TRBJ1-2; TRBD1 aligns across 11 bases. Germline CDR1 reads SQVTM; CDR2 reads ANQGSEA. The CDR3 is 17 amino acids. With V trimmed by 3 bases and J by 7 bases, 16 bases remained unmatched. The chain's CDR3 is CSVDLTPGQGVGGGYTF. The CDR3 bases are TGCAGCGTTGACCTGACCCCGGGACAGGGGGTAGGGGGTGGCTACACCTTC.